Listed here are 6 T cell receptor beta chains from one sample, sequenced in a study of neurological immune-mediated disorders (dated by TCRdb to about 2019). The library came from 5' RACE. Sequenced on an Illumina HiSeq 2500. TCRdb handled the public reads itself, with Q25 trimming in fastp and clone calling in MiXCR, and kept productive beta chains. Here each entry gathers all rows of one CDR3 protein and keeps the most common genes and DNA. The sample data list 85,000 to 90,000 distinct CDR3 sequences, and around 3.5% of these were observed just once. Around 3.1% of the sample is held by the ten biggest clonotypes. Sequencing was performed on PBMCs. These receptors all come from a woman between 50 and 59 years old with multiple sclerosis.

This clonotype was counted at least ten times. The chain links TRBV20-1 to TRBJ2-2; D not resolved. The CDR3 is made up of 14 amino acids. Germline CDR1 is DFQATT and CDR2 is SNEGSKA (reference sequence). The V end lost 4 bases, the J end lost 5 bases, and 14 bases lay between the germline ends. As DNA, the CDR3 is TGCAGTGCTATGTTACTACCGGAGACCGGGGAGCTGTTTTTT. It specifies CSAMLLPETGELFF.

This clonotype has at least ten counts. This chain uses TRBV3-1 with TRBJ2-7; D is unresolved. Trimming cost V 3 bases and J 0 bases, with 6 bases left between them. CDR1 is LGHDT, CDR2 YNNKEL, per germline (reference sequence). There are 13 residues in the CDR3. The CDR3 bases are TGTGCCAGCAGCCACCCTTTCTCCTACGAGCAGTACTTC. Translation: CASSHPFSYEQYF.

This clonotype was counted many times. The V gene is TRBV27, the J gene TRBJ2-7; D tentatively fits TRBD1 or TRBD2 (7 bases each). This CDR3 is 15 amino acids long. V was clipped by 5 bases and J by 2 bases, with 16 bases between them. Germline CDR1 is MNHEY and CDR2 is SMNVEV (reference sequence). The CDR3 coding sequence is TGTGCCAGCAGTCGCCAGGGGGGGAGGACCTACGAGCAGTACTTC. Its protein is CASSRQGGRTYEQYF.

This clonotype was detected ten times or more. The rearrangement links TRBV9 to TRBJ2-2; no clear D. This CDR3 is 14 amino acids long. CDR1 and CDR2 (germline): SGDLS, YYNGEE. The V end was cut by 6 bases, the J end by 0 bases, with 9 bases between. The CDR3 is CASNLGPNTGELFF. CDR3 coding DNA: TGTGCCAGCAATCTCGGTCCGAACACCGGGGAGCTGTTTTTT.

This clonotype was recorded at least ten times. V and J are TRBV6-4 and TRBJ2-5; no firm D call. The germline V gene encodes CDR1 MRHNA and CDR2 SNTAGT. Trimming removed 10 bases from V and 0 bases from J, with 15 bases in between. The CDR3 covers 14 residues. CDR3 sequence: CATSCDLNQETQYF. The DNA for the CDR3 is TGTGCCACCTCCTGTGACTTAAACCAAGAGACCCAGTACTTC.

In its sample, this clonotype was seen many times. The chain carries TRBV11-3 and TRBJ1-1; D is ambiguous. The CDR3 spans 13 residues. V shed 4 bases and J shed 3 bases, with 9 bases lying between them. Per the germline V gene, CDR1 is SGHNT and CDR2 is YENEEA. The CDR3 DNA reads TGTGCCAGCAGCTGGCAGGAGGACACTGAAGCTTTCTTT. Translation: CASSWQEDTEAFF. The whole variable domain, remainder taken from reference TRBV11-3 and TRBJ1-1, is EAGVVQSPRYKIIEKKQPVAFWCNPISGHNTLYWYLQNLGQGPELLIRYENEEAVDDSQLPKDRFSAERLKGVDSTLKIQPAELGDSAVYLCASSWQEDTEAFFGQGTRLTVV.